This entry describes one T cell receptor beta chain. The clone's antigen remains unknown. The input lacks base qualities; no much larger clone sits a single base away. This entry comes from a study of cytomegalovirus exposure and HLA in healthy donors (dated by TCRdb to 2016 to 2017). Context from the whole study: An earlier analysis of some 550 of the donors reported roughly 270 Gb of sequence data and 117 million unique TCR beta sequences from 150 million to 200 million T cells. Approximately 330 gigabases of sequencing data and around 80 million unique TCR sequences made up an early release that covered nearly 650 HLA-typed donors. Of the roughly 410 genotyped donors, 81% were placed in the genetic ancestry cluster associated with self-reported Caucasian donors. The aim of the study was to test whether cataloging public T cell receptors could identify signatures of past pathogen exposure. The study used immunosequencing to profile the T cell repertoires of 666 subjects and linked those repertoires to cytomegalovirus serostatus. A separate validation cohort of 100 to 150 different subjects was used in addition to the roughly 670-subject first cohort. To predict cytomegalovirus infection status, the study brought together high-throughput TCR immunosequencing, statistical association of individual TCRs with disease status, and machine learning. In a later analysis, previously published TCR beta repertoires from 500 to 750 donors were re-analyzed and high-resolution HLA genotyping was added so that TCR occurrence patterns could be studied. In the later analysis, no new phenotypic data were used to find candidate immune exposures; instead, reliance was placed on TCR beta sequences and their occurrence across donors. To decide whether each TCR beta V gene segment behaved as functional or pseudogenic, an earlier analysis of 587 of the donors relied on high-throughput TCR beta sequencing. Donor age, sex, ethnicity and CMV serostatus were compiled alongside the repertoire data. A later genetic analysis used genome-wide SNP genotypes for about 65% of the 666 donors, treating that subset as a discovery cohort. All discovery cohort repertoires had been generated using a single sequencing platform. HLA typing included class I and class II loci at four-digit resolution. The number of donors typed differed by locus, with about 629-640 for A, B, C, DRB1 and DQB1, around 500 for DQA1, over 600 for DPA1, and some 450 for DPB1. Roughly 5 DR-DQ haplotypes were handled as single units for association and clustering because linkage in the cohort was strong. Among 350 to 400 genotyped donors of the cohort, an average of approximately 240,000 unique TCR beta nucleotide sequences were sequenced per donor, roughly 18% of them non-productive.

Summary of the overall study and its limitations: A later analysis found that most CMV-associated TCR beta chains appeared HLA-restricted, with HLA associations seemingly driven largely by CMV exposure. In a later analysis, HLA-associated TCR beta chains were found to be more clonally expanded and to have lower generation probabilities than equally common non-associated chains. Because HLA typing was unavailable for some donors at each locus, only the typed subset was used in association tests. In a later analysis, around 17,000 TCR beta sequences were associated with specific HLA alleles at a false discovery rate of 0.05. V-gene and J-gene trimming of TCR beta chains was associated with a missense DCLRE1C variant in a later genetic analysis, and the association was replicated in an independent cohort. The classifier was reported to diagnose cytomegalovirus status with high specificity and sensitivity in both the original and validation cohorts. Assigning TCR associations to individual alleles was difficult when HLA alleles, especially DR and DQ, strongly co-occurred. Across donors, most TCR sequences were observed very rarely, whereas some public TCRs were present in many individuals. Immune exposure information for the cohort was limited to CMV serostatus. The sequencing pipeline was judged likely to have produced a cluster of highly shared sequence variants as a technical artifact. In vitro tests confirmed that three of the cytomegalovirus-associated TCR beta chains recognize cytomegalovirus antigens. In a later analysis, TCR association rates were found to vary across HLA loci, with the most associated TCRs seen for DRB1 alleles and the fewest for HLA-C alleles. This cohort had only TCR beta chains sequenced, and the lack of alpha or paired-chain data limited which features could be detected. According to a later analysis, parvovirus B19, influenza, CMV and Epstein-Barr virus appeared linked to several top co-occurrence clusters. A further reported finding was that TCR beta sequences accurately predicted the HLA-A and HLA-B alleles for most subjects in the first cohort. An earlier analysis of approximately 570 of the donors showed that most TCR beta V segments appeared in productive rearrangements either about 90% or about 30% of the time, which broadly matched IMGT annotations. Presence/absence analyses assumed roughly uniform sequencing depth across donors, an assumption that may not hold. Because the 87-base-pair reads could not distinguish some IMGT-functional V segments, including TRBV6-2 and TRBV6-3, those segments were excluded. Linkage disequilibrium might explain the correlated functional status among segregating V segments, but an unknown experimental factor could not be ruled out. Because counts were too low, roughly 18 rarely observed V segments, including chromosome 9 orphons, were left out of the earlier analysis of some 640 of the donors. In a later genetic analysis, fewer N-insertions in productive TCRs were reported among donors in an Asian-associated ancestry cluster than the approximately 670-donor mean. It was suggested by the authors that the approach could potentially be generalized to other disease states and immunological phenotypes. A total of about 150 TCR beta chains were listed by the study as associated with cytomegalovirus.

Library method: the immunoSEQ multiplex PCR assay. A mixture of 60 forward primers for TCR Vbeta segments and 13 reverse primers for TCR Jbeta segments was used in the multiplex PCR. Amplification of the CDR3 region of rearranged TCR beta genes was performed with a multiplex PCR assay on genomic DNA. Amplified TCR beta libraries were sequenced as 87-base-pair reads on the Illumina HiSeq System. From the authors' description of their analysis: In a later analysis, 80 million or so unique TCR beta chains were counted across the approximately 640 repertoires, and about 10 million of these chains were shared by at least two donors. A nearest-neighbor algorithm error-corrected the raw reads and collapsed the reads into unique sequences, merging closely related sequences to remove PCR and sequencing errors. Alignment of CDR3 sequences to IMGT reference sequences was used to assign V, D and J gene segments. For a sequence to be retained, a match of at least six nucleotides to both a V gene segment and a J gene segment was required. Rearrangements were classified as productive when the CDR3 lacked stop codons and remained in frame with V and J, and all other rearrangements were classified as non-productive. CDR3 was defined according to IMGT convention as the region running from the second conserved V-encoded cysteine to the conserved J-encoded phenylalanine. Sequences without an unambiguous match to a single V gene segment were excluded from the earlier analysis of several hundred of the donors. An earlier analysis of a few hundred of the donors called V segments functional above 56.7% productive rearrangements and segregating when the between-donor standard deviation exceeded 5%. A statistical classification framework was developed to diagnose cytomegalovirus status using the catalog of TCR beta chain sequences. V and J gene assignment, in a later analysis, came from comparing TCR nucleotide sequences with IMGT/GENE-DB human TR gene sequences. In a later analysis, CDR3 sequences and most-parsimonious VDJ recombination scenarios were assigned using the TCRdist pipeline. In a later analysis, each TCR beta chain was defined by its CDR3 amino acid sequence together with its V-gene family, and reads without a unique V-gene family were excluded. As a way to deal with suspected cross-contamination and a sequencing artifact, a later analysis dropped 450 to 600 nucleotide sequences that were highly shared and had low generation probability. In a later analysis, a clonal expansion index for each public chain was calculated from normalized within-repertoire ranks of inferred template counts. A later analysis computed generation probabilities with a VDJ recombination model fitted to out-of-frame rearrangements, and checked the results against IGoR. In a later analysis, TCR-TCR, TCR-HLA and TCR-CMV co-occurrence was scored with hypergeometric tests, and a repertoire-size bias correction was applied to TCR pairs. To estimate false discovery rates, a later analysis permuted the HLA or CMV assignments 20 times. A later analysis grouped co-occurring TCRs with DBSCAN, adding TCRdist sequence similarity when clustering within HLA-allele-positive subsets. For co-occurrence clustering, repertoires with fewer than 30,000 or more than 120,000 public chains were excluded, along with a handful of repertoires with anomalous nucleotide sharing. TCRdb provides this immuneACCESS table in a form limited to in-frame rearrangements. Some clones are lacking; in checked studies, under half of them reflect an unresolved V gene, and why the rest are absent is not known. The DNA was the basis for D and trimming; V, J and clone size are from that table. Here the sample has 150,000 to 200,000 clones; roughly 79% occur a single time. Jointly, the top ten make up 6% to 7% of the sample.

In total, 500 to 700 healthy bone marrow donors made up the cohort. At the time of sampling, every cohort member was nominally healthy, though immune exposures that went unrecorded were likely present. The donor was CMV seropositive and was included in the group of 289 seropositive cohort members. Every donor gave a peripheral blood sample, and the peripheral blood mononuclear cells from that sample were used for TCR beta sequencing. Genomic DNA extraction from the blood cell samples was performed with the Qiagen DNeasy Blood Extraction Kit. The germline V gene yields MDHEN for CDR1 and SYDVKM for CDR2. Counted from cysteine to phenylalanine, this CDR3 has 14 amino acids. The entry retains the CDR3 DNA only, 42 bases that are in frame from base 1. From V the trimming removes 7 bases and from J it removes 1 base, while the gene matches leave 7 bases of the junction unaccounted for.

The clonotype comes from a middle-aged man in good health and CMV-seropositive. The sequence is built from TRBV28 and TRBJ2-7, with 7 junctional bases fitting TRBD1. Sequenced sample: PBMCs. The CDR3 protein: CASNQGGNSYEQYF. DNA sequence: TGTGCCAGCAACCAAGGGGGCAATTCCTACGAGCAGTACTTC.